This T cell receptor beta chain was captured by sequencing in a study of cytomegalovirus exposure and HLA in healthy donors. V dropped 3 bases and J dropped 9; count of bases not matched to a gene: 6. The germline V gene has CDR1 SGDLS and CDR2 YYNGEE. The CDR3 is 14 residues long. Study conclusions and caveats: Using a false discovery rate of 0.05, a later analysis showed that about 16,000 TCR beta sequences were associated with HLA alleles.

Primers: 60 Vbeta forward and 13 Jbeta reverse. This table comes from immunoSEQ multiplex PCR, and its TCRdb copy is limited to in-frame clones, with some not included. Of around 190,000 clones in the sample, 70% to 85% were seen once. About this clone itself: Its antigen is as yet unknown.

The source material was PBMCs. The receptor comes from a woman aged 40 to 49 in good health and CMV-seronegative. The chain links TRBV9 to TRBJ1-6; TRBD1 agrees at 7 bases. DNA for the CDR3: TGTGCCAGCAGCGAACGACAGGGCGGTTCACCCCTCCACTTT. This codes for CASSERQGGSPLHF.